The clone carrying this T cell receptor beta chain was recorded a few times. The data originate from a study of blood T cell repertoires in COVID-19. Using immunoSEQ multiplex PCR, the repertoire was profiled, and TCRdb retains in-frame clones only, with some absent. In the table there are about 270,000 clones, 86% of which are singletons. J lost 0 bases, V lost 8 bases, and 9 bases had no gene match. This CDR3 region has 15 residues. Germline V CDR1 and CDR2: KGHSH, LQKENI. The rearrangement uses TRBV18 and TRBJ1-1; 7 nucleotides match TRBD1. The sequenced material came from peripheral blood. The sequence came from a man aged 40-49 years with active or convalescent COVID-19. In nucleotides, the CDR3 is TGTGCCAGCCGTCGACAGGGAACAATGAACACTGAAGCTTTCTTT. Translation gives CASRRQGTMNTEAFF.